This T cell receptor (beta chain) was profiled in a study of CD8 T cell repertoires and HIV-1 epitope variants (dated by TCRdb to 2020 to 2022). For the study in its entirety: T cells were stimulated in separate culture wells with each of twenty-five peptides representing autologous and known Gag and Nef epitope variants. The cultures were grown for approximately 9 days in IMDM with gentamicin, and half of the media was changed on days 3 and 7 with IL-2, IL-7 and IL-15 added. The epitopes tested covered three Gag epitope families plus Nef HW9 and YT9. T cells were enriched with the EasySep Human T Cell Enrichment Kit and co-cultured with equal numbers of autologous T cell-negative cells as antigen-presenting cells. A total of 75 to 100 T cell cultures were run, with each culture condition done in triplicate except for one peptide, which was done in duplicate. The control conditions were a CMV, EBV and flu peptide pool, the Ebola AY9 epitope as a negative control, and a well with no peptide. A 1M T cell aliquot was kept as an uncultured baseline condition, separate from the 65 to 85 T cell cultures.

The germline V gene (reference sequence) specifies SEHNR as CDR1 and FQNEAQ as CDR2. V lost 0 bases and J lost 2 bases; the stretch between them is 7 bases long. The CDR3 sequence holds 15 residues, the cysteine and phenylalanine included. The only DNA kept is the CDR3, 45 bases in frame from the first base. Points the paper makes about the study in general: The study identified about nine antigen-specific TCR beta clonotypes, 6 or 7 of which appeared to be cross-reactive for autologous or known escape epitope variants. The assay identified only TCR beta chains and indicated proliferation to antigen, not T cell function or cytokine profile. The Nef KF9 family was recognized by five clonotypes and the HW9 family by one, and no responses to the TAALDMSHF plasma variant were observed.

On this clone: Its antigen has not been determined. The sample holds no much larger clone one base away, and base qualities are not on file.

Sequencing of TCR beta CDR3 regions was done on the immunoSEQ platform at survey depth. The QIAamp DNA micro kit was used to extract genomic DNA from every cultured and uncultured CD8+ T cell population. On the authors' methods: Any sample with under 5,000 productive reads was excluded, and this exclusion removed about 6.5% of the roughly 75 cultures stimulated with HIV peptides. Sequences were trimmed to CDR3 by a MANAFEST web app, and nonproductive sequences, CDR3s under 5 amino acids, and sequences not starting with C or ending with F/W were removed. Clonotypes were classified as antigen-specific only if expansion was observed in at least 2 of 3 replicates versus the no-peptide control at FDR 0.01, only within one epitope family. A frequency at least fivefold higher than in wells stimulated with peptides from other epitope families was additionally required for specific clonotypes. TCRdb mirrors the immuneACCESS table, restricted to in-frame sequences. Some clones are absent from its copies; in checked studies, under half trace to an unresolved V gene, and the reason for the others is unknown. V and J calls and clone size are as listed in that table; D and trimming were resolved from the DNA. This sample gives 95,000 or so clones in total; around 75% of them show up just once. The ten largest clones represent 20% to 30% of the sample.

The EasySep Human CD8+ T Cell Enrichment Kit was used on day 10 to isolate CD8+ T cells from every culture. The clonotype originates from a male donor with HIV. The sequenced material came from uncultured baseline CD8+ T cells from peripheral blood mononuclear cells (PBMCs). This chain joins TRBV7-9 to TRBJ2-2; the best D guess is TRBD1, with 6 bases matching. The DNA sequence is given as TGTGCCAGCAGCTTAGCGGGGGCAAACACCGGGGAGCTGTTTTTT. Its translation reads: CASSLAGANTGELFF.